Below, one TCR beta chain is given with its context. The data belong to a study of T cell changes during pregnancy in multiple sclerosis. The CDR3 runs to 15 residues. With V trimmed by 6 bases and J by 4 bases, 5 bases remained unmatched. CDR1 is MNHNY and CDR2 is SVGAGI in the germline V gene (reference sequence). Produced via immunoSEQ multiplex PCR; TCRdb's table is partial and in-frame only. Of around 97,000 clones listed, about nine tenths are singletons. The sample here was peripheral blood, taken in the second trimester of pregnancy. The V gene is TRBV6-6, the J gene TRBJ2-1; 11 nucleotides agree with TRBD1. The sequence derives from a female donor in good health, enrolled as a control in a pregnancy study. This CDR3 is CASRLDRGLYNEQFF. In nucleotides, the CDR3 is TGTGCCAGCAGACTGGACAGGGGGCTGTACAATGAGCAGTTCTTC.